The present T cell receptor (beta chain) was sequenced within a study of cytomegalovirus exposure and HLA in healthy donors. Overall study findings and caveats: It was shown in a later analysis that HLA-associated TCR beta chains were more clonally expanded than other, equally common chains. Analyses of presence/absence relied on an assumption of roughly uniform sequencing depth across donors.

The PCR was carried out with 60 Vbeta primers and 13 Jbeta primers. Assay used: immunoSEQ multiplex PCR; TCRdb lists only in-frame clones, some missing. The data contain around 190,000 clones, over 75% of them singletons. The study sampled nominally healthy donors, though unrecorded immune exposures were likely. The CDR3 is made up of 15 amino acids. V dropped 5 bases and J dropped 9 bases, with 22 bases sitting between them. Germline CDR1 reads SEHNR; CDR2 reads FQNEAQ (reference sequence). Of note for this clone: The target antigen is unknown.

The sequencing input was PBMCs. This TCR came from a woman between 50 and 59 years old in good health and CMV-seronegative. This chain uses TRBV7-9 with TRBJ1-1; unclear D gene. The CDR3 region is CASSTSKSAYVKAFF. For the CDR3, the DNA is TGTGCCAGCAGCACGTCGAAAAGTGCCTATGTGAAAGCTTTCTTT.